Listed below are T cell receptor beta chains from one sample, sequenced in a study of metastatic and nonmetastatic thyroid tumors. Through MiXCR, TCRdb re-clonotyped the PCR reads. This table holds roughly 14,000 clones, 32% found once. Specimen: tumor tissue. The receptors here all came from a female donor with papillary thyroid cancer or a benign thyroid nodule (not recorded which). Some clones in this sample may be carry-over from other donors' samples. Each CDR3 is given with its conserved first and last residue. The order of the fields is V gene, clone size, D gene, J gene, CDR3 protein, CDR3 DNA. The D gene is left open where the match is weak. Size values are once, few and many counts, or a class for expanded clones, and some rows have none.

v_gene: TRBV28
abundance: .
d_gene: TRBD1
j_gene: TRBJ1-2
CDR3aa: CASSFPGQNGYGYTF
CDR3nt: TGTGCCAGCAGTTTCCCGGGACAGAATGGCTATGGCTACACCTTC

v_gene: TRBV4-1
abundance: .
d_gene: .
j_gene: TRBJ2-7
CDR3aa: CASSQVVRSYEQYF
CDR3nt: TGCGCCAGCAGCCAAGTTGTAAGATCCTACGAGCAGTACTTC

v_gene: TRBV29-1
abundance: .
d_gene: .
j_gene: TRBJ1-4
CDR3aa: CSVASSNEKLFF
CDR3nt: TGCAGCGTTGCGTCATCTAATGAAAAACTGTTTTTT

v_gene: TRBV20-1
abundance: .
d_gene: .
j_gene: TRBJ2-7
CDR3aa: CSARDHAVYEQYF
CDR3nt: TGCAGTGCTAGAGATCATGCCGTGTACGAGCAGTACTTC

v_gene: TRBV4-1
abundance: many
d_gene: TRBD2
j_gene: TRBJ2-3
CDR3aa: CASSQDPAGGSTDTQYF
CDR3nt: TGCGCCAGCAGCCAAGATCCCGCGGGAGGAAGCACAGATACGCAGTATTTT

v_gene: TRBV5-1
abundance: many
d_gene: TRBD1
j_gene: TRBJ1-4
CDR3aa: CASSLAPTGGVKKLFF
CDR3nt: TGCGCCAGCAGCTTGGCCCCGACAGGGGGGGTTAAAAAACTGTTTTTT

v_gene: TRBV6-1
abundance: few
d_gene: TRBD1
j_gene: TRBJ1-1
CDR3aa: CASTIGQGGTEAFF
CDR3nt: TGTGCCAGCACCATCGGACAGGGGGGCACTGAAGCTTTCTTT

v_gene: TRBV11-1
abundance: .
d_gene: .
j_gene: TRBJ2-7
CDR3aa: CASIHDLDSDEQYF
CDR3nt: TGTGCCAGCATCCATGACTTAGACAGCGACGAGCAGTACTTC

v_gene: TRBV5-1
abundance: many
d_gene: TRBD2
j_gene: TRBJ2-1
CDR3aa: CASSLELAGGNEQFF
CDR3nt: TGCGCCAGCAGCTTGGAGCTAGCGGGAGGTAATGAGCAGTTCTTC

v_gene: TRBV7-7
abundance: many
d_gene: TRBD2
j_gene: TRBJ2-1
CDR3aa: CASSPTFGGGGEQFF
CDR3nt: TGTGCCAGCAGCCCGACTTTCGGGGGGGGCGGTGAGCAGTTCTTC

v_gene: TRBV14
abundance: many
d_gene: .
j_gene: TRBJ2-7
CDR3aa: CASSLQGFHEQYF
CDR3nt: TGTGCCAGCAGCCTCCAGGGTTTTCACGAGCAGTACTTC

v_gene: TRBV30
abundance: .
d_gene: .
j_gene: TRBJ1-6
CDR3aa: CAWSVRVPLHF
CDR3nt: TGTGCCTGGAGTGTACGGGTACCCCTCCACTTT

v_gene: TRBV7-6
abundance: many
d_gene: .
j_gene: TRBJ2-2
CDR3aa: CASSLGGQSNTGELFF
CDR3nt: TGTGCCAGCAGCTTAGGAGGGCAGTCGAACACCGGGGAGCTGTTTTTT

v_gene: TRBV5-1
abundance: once
d_gene: .
j_gene: TRBJ1-4
CDR3aa: CASSSEGDPTNEKLFF
CDR3nt: TGCGCCAGCAGCTCGGAAGGGGATCCCACTAATGAAAAACTGTTTTTT

v_gene: TRBV5-1
abundance: many
d_gene: TRBD1
j_gene: TRBJ2-1
CDR3aa: CASSLEDRGLFREQFF
CDR3nt: TGCGCCAGCAGCTTGGAGGACAGGGGGCTCTTTCGGGAGCAGTTCTTC

v_gene: TRBV6-5
abundance: few
d_gene: TRBD2
j_gene: TRBJ2-1
CDR3aa: CASSSPSGEKDEQFF
CDR3nt: TGTGCCAGCAGTTCCCCTAGCGGGGAGAAGGATGAGCAGTTCTTC